The rows below give T cell receptor beta chains drawn from one sample of a study of shared T cell receptors in the human thymus. The repertoire was sequenced with immunoSEQ multiplex PCR; TCRdb's copy has only in-frame clones and lacks some. The sample consists of hundreds of thousands of clones, around 87% of them appearing once. The same specimen was also included in a second study, on human thymus T cells.

Sequencing was performed on thymocytes. The receptor set was obtained from a boy less than two years old with a congenital heart defect. Both conserved end residues are part of each CDR3. The order of the fields is J gene, CDR3 length, V gene, D gene, clone size, CDR3 DNA, CDR3 protein. A D gene is named only where the DNA matches it firmly. Clone sizes are given selectively: once, few, many, or a class where the clone is expanded.

J gene: TRBJ1-1
CDR3 length: 14
V gene: TRBV6-5
D gene: TRBD1
clone size: NA
CDR3 DNA: TGTGCCAGCAGTTACTTATACAGGGGGGCTGAAGCTTTCTTT
CDR3 protein: CASSYLYRGAEAFF

J gene: TRBJ2-2
CDR3 length: 14
V gene: TRBV28
D gene: NA
clone size: few
CDR3 DNA: TGTGCCAGCGGGGCAGGGACTAACACCGGGGAGCTGTTTTTT
CDR3 protein: CASGAGTNTGELFF

J gene: TRBJ2-7
CDR3 length: 16
V gene: TRBV5-1
D gene: NA
clone size: NA
CDR3 DNA: TGCGCCAGCAGCTTGAGCCCTAGCGCCGCATCCTACGAGCAGTACTTC
CDR3 protein: CASSLSPSAASYEQYF

J gene: TRBJ2-7
CDR3 length: 16
V gene: TRBV28
D gene: TRBD1
clone size: NA
CDR3 DNA: TGTGCCAGCAGTGAAATCCCGGGACAGGGGGCCCACGAGCAGTACTTC
CDR3 protein: CASSEIPGQGAHEQYF

J gene: TRBJ2-5
CDR3 length: 18
V gene: TRBV11-2
D gene: TRBD2
clone size: once
CDR3 DNA: TGTGCCAGCAGCTTAAATTTCCTGGTAGCGGGAGGAGAAGAGACCCAGTACTTC
CDR3 protein: CASSLNFLVAGGEETQYF

J gene: TRBJ2-3
CDR3 length: 13
V gene: TRBV4-2
D gene: NA
clone size: NA
CDR3 DNA: TGTGCCAGCAGCCAAGATTCGGTAAATACGCAGTATTTT
CDR3 protein: CASSQDSVNTQYF

J gene: TRBJ1-6
CDR3 length: 16
V gene: TRBV14
D gene: TRBD1
clone size: NA
CDR3 DNA: TGTGCCAGCAGCCCGGTTGGGACAGCTCATAATTCACCCCTCCACTTT
CDR3 protein: CASSPVGTAHNSPLHF

J gene: TRBJ2-1
CDR3 length: 15
V gene: TRBV7-3
D gene: TRBD1
clone size: NA
CDR3 DNA: TGTGCCAGCAGCTTATCCCGGGACAGCCACAATGAGCAGTTCTTC
CDR3 protein: CASSLSRDSHNEQFF

J gene: TRBJ2-5
CDR3 length: 10
V gene: TRBV20-1
D gene: NA
clone size: NA
CDR3 DNA: TGCAGTGCCGTTGGCGGTGAGCAGTACTTC
CDR3 protein: CSAVGGEQYF

J gene: TRBJ1-5
CDR3 length: 15
V gene: TRBV2
D gene: TRBD1
clone size: NA
CDR3 DNA: TGTGCCAGCAGTGAATGGGCAGGGGGCGGGCAGCCCCAGCATTTT
CDR3 protein: CASSEWAGGGQPQHF

J gene: TRBJ2-1
CDR3 length: 12
V gene: TRBV19
D gene: NA
clone size: NA
CDR3 DNA: TGTGCCAGTTCGACTAGTTTGCATGAGCAGTTCTTC
CDR3 protein: CASSTSLHEQFF

J gene: TRBJ1-5
CDR3 length: 16
V gene: TRBV6-1
D gene: TRBD1
clone size: NA
CDR3 DNA: TGTGCCAGCAGTGAAGCCGGACAGGGGGCGAGTCAGCCCCAGCATTTT
CDR3 protein: CASSEAGQGASQPQHF

J gene: TRBJ2-1
CDR3 length: 16
V gene: TRBV2
D gene: TRBD2
clone size: few
CDR3 DNA: TGTGCCAGCAGGGAGAGCGGGACGAGCTCCTACAATGAGCAGTTCTTC
CDR3 protein: CASRESGTSSYNEQFF

J gene: TRBJ1-2
CDR3 length: 14
V gene: TRBV10-2
D gene: TRBD1
clone size: NA
CDR3 DNA: TGCGCCAGCAGTGGCCCACAGGGGTGGAACGGCTACACCTTC
CDR3 protein: CASSGPQGWNGYTF

J gene: TRBJ2-1
CDR3 length: 15
V gene: TRBV27
D gene: TRBD2
clone size: NA
CDR3 DNA: TGTGCCAGCGGGGTCGGGACTAGCGGTTACAATGAGCAGTTCTTC
CDR3 protein: CASGVGTSGYNEQFF

J gene: TRBJ1-2
CDR3 length: 15
V gene: TRBV9
D gene: TRBD1
clone size: NA
CDR3 DNA: TGTGCCAGTACACCGGACAGGACAGACAACTATGGCTACACCTTC
CDR3 protein: CASTPDRTDNYGYTF